The 11 T cell receptor beta chains reported below all come from one sample, sequenced in a study of spatial heterogeneity in lung cancer. Time point in this sample: sample taken at primary tumor resection. Frozen PBMC, nontumor lung or tumor provided whole RNA, which was sequenced unsorted. MiXCR, applied by TCRdb to the 5' RACE reads, yields one record per CDR3 protein. The sample holds tens of thousands of distinct CDR3 sequences; 6.9% are singletons and the top ten take over 11%. The sequences come from PBMCs, collected at surgery. These receptors were obtained from a male donor with early-stage non-small cell lung cancer.

The rearrangement joins TRBV5-4 to TRBJ1-6; D call uncertain. This CDR3 spans 11 amino acids. Trimming removed 9 bases from V and 7 bases from J, with 8 bases in between. The germline gives CDR1 SGHNT, CDR2 YYREEE (reference sequence). CDR3 DNA: TGTGCCACCCAGGAAAATTCACCCCTCCACTTT. Encoded protein: CATQENSPLHF.

This clonotype has ten or more counts. V gene TRBV11-2 combines with J gene TRBJ2-3; a possible D gene is TRBD1 (6 bases). From germline, CDR1 is SGHAT and CDR2 FQNNGV. V was clipped by 5 bases and J by 0 bases, with 12 bases between them. This CDR3 is built from 15 residues. CDR3 sequence (DNA): TGTGCCAGCAGCCCACAGGGAGATAGCACAGATACGCAGTATTTT. Its translation is CASSPQGDSTDTQYF.

This sequence joins TRBV12-3 or TRBV12-4 and TRBJ2-7; 9 positions agree with TRBD1. The CDR3 totals 15 residues. The trim removed 4 bases at V and 0 bases at J, leaving 4 bases unmatched. The CDR3 DNA follows: TGTGCCAGCAGTTATTACAGGGGGCCCTCCTACGAGCAGTACTTC. This encodes CASSYYRGPSYEQYF.

This clonotype was found many times. This rearrangement joins TRBV9 to TRBJ2-1, with a tentative D call TRBD2 (7 bases). The germline V gene encodes CDR1 SGDLS and CDR2 YYNGEE. V lost 3 bases and J 10 bases, leaving 17 bases between the germline ends. The CDR3 runs 14 residues. The CDR3 sequence: CASSASLGGAEQFF. In nucleotides, the CDR3 is TGTGCCAGCAGCGCTTCCCTAGGGGGGGCGGAGCAGTTCTTC. The full variable domain, with the rest looked up from reference TRBV9 and TRBJ2-1, is DSGVTQTPKHLITATGQRVTLRCSPRSGDLSVYWYQQSLDQGLQFLIQYYNGEERAKGNILERFSAQQFPDLHSELNLSSLELGDSALYFCASSASLGGAEQFFGPGTRLTVL.

The table lists this clonotype with many counts. The chain has TRBV5-1 and TRBJ1-3, with D maybe TRBD1 (5 bases). The CDR3 is 15 residues long. Germline CDR1 reads SGHRS; CDR2 reads YFSETQ. Trimming left V 0 bases short and J 1 base short, with 8 bases between. CDR3 sequence (DNA): TGCGCCAGCAGCTTGGAGGGGCGGTCTGGAAACACCATATATTTT. Translated, it gives CASSLEGRSGNTIYF.

This clonotype was detected many times. The CDR3 nucleotides read TGTGCTAGTGGTTTGTTCGAGACCCAGTACTTC. Its protein is CASGLFETQYF. V and J are TRBV12-5 and TRBJ2-5, with D unresolved. The CDR3 is 11 amino acids. Germline V gene lookup returns CDR1 LGHNT and CDR2 FRNRAP. Trimming shortened V by 2 bases and J by 5 bases, and 3 bases separated the two germline ends.

This clonotype was counted ten times or more. DNA for the CDR3: TGTGCCAGCAGTCCGACATTAGCCTCTGGCTACACCTTC. It translates to CASSPTLASGYTF. The J gene is TRBJ1-2, the V gene TRBV27; D is unresolved. Germline CDR1 reads MNHEY; CDR2 reads SMNVEV (reference sequence). The CDR3 has 13 residues. Deletions cut 5 bases from V and 7 bases from J, with 14 bases between.

V is TRBV7-9 and J is TRBJ1-4; possible D gene TRBD1, 6 bases. Germline CDR1 and CDR2: SEHNR and FQNEAQ (reference sequence). The CDR3 is made up of 13 amino acids. V was pared by 4 bases and J by 7 bases, with 10 bases between. The CDR3, as DNA: TGTGCCAGCAGCTGGGGGCTAACTGAAAAACTGTTTTTT. Its translation: CASSWGLTEKLFF.

This clonotype was counted at least ten times. The V call is TRBV7-8, the J call TRBJ1-5, with D unresolved. Germline loops: CDR1 SGHVS, CDR2 FQNEAQ. V lost 1 base, J lost 4 bases, and 5 bases lay in between. The CDR3 loop spans 13 amino acids. The CDR3 here is CASSLGWNQPQHF. CDR3 sequence (DNA): TGTGCCAGCAGCTTAGGATGGAATCAGCCCCAGCATTTT.

This clonotype has ten or more counts. The chain joins TRBV28 to TRBJ1-1; TRBD1 aligns across 7 bases. The CDR3 covers 15 residues. Germline CDR1 MDHEN, CDR2 SYDVKM. The V and J ends lost 3 bases and 3 bases, in that order; junction bases with no gene match: 7. CDR3 nucleotides: TGTGCCAGCAGTTTGGCCGCAGGGGGGTACACTGAAGCTTTCTTT. It specifies CASSLAAGGYTEAFF.

The chain links TRBV10-3 to TRBJ2-7, with D tentatively TRBD1 (6 bases). Germline loops: CDR1 ENHRY, CDR2 SYGVKD. The CDR3 is 13 residues long. Trimming stripped 3 bases from V and 6 bases from J, with 12 bases between. CDR3 sequence: CAISEPGHSEQYV. The DNA of the CDR3 is TGTGCCATCAGTGAACCGGGACACTCCGAGCAGTACGTC.